The 32 T cell receptor beta chains below come from one sample, sequenced in a study of identical twins. TCRdb independently ran MiXCR on the 5' RACE reads; one entry per CDR3 protein. The repertoire has 1.5 million to 2 million distinct CDR3 sequences, about 30% of them found once; the top ten carry around 0.25%. The specimen was cord blood. The source of these receptors is a newborn girl in good health.

This clonotype was counted between two and nine times. The chain couples TRBV28 to TRBJ2-7; 9 positions match TRBD1. Germline assignment: CDR1 MDHEN and CDR2 SYDVKM. J was trimmed by 2 bases and V by 5 bases; bases with no gene match: 16. This CDR3 region has 18 residues. The CDR3 coding sequence is TGTGCCAGCAGTGTACCCCTAAGGACCGGGACAGGGACCTACGAGCAGTACTTC. Its protein is CASSVPLRTGTGTYEQYF. Variable domain in full (rest from reference TRBV28 and TRBJ2-7): DVKVTQSSRYLVKRTGEKVFLECVQDMDHENMFWYRQDPGLGLRLIYFSYDVKMKEKGDIPEGYSVSREKKERFSLILESASTNQTSMYLCASSVPLRTGTGTYEQYFGPGTRLTVT.

This chain's CDR3 is CSAPLDRGNYGYTF. The DNA for the CDR3 is TGCAGTGCCCCTCTGGACAGGGGGAACTATGGCTACACCTTC. The chain is built from TRBV20-1 and TRBJ1-2; 10 positions match TRBD1. The germline gives CDR1 DFQATT, CDR2 SNEGSKA (reference sequence). The J segment lost 2 bases and the V segment lost 6 bases, leaving 6 bases of the junction unmatched. The CDR3 loop spans 14 amino acids.

The chain has TRBV14 and TRBJ1-2; 9 nucleotides line up with TRBD1. Germline CDR1 reads SGHDN; CDR2 reads FVKESK. The CDR3 runs 17 residues. V lost 0 bases and J lost 3; bases outside the gene matches: 8. CDR3: CASSQERTGVKDYGYTF. The DNA for the CDR3 is TGTGCCAGCAGCCAAGAGAGGACAGGGGTAAAGGACTATGGCTACACCTTC.

This clonotype was counted between two and nine times. This chain links TRBV10-3 with TRBJ2-2; 9 nucleotides align to TRBD1. V lost 4 bases and J lost 6; bases outside the gene matches: 0. Germline V CDR1 and CDR2: ENHRY, SYGVKD. The CDR3 is made up of 13 amino acids. This CDR3 reads CAISGTGAGELFF. CDR3 nucleotides: TGTGCCATCAGTGGGACAGGGGCCGGGGAGCTGTTTTTT.

This chain links TRBV12-3 or TRBV12-4 with TRBJ1-4; 7 bases align to TRBD1. This CDR3 has 15 amino acids. The junction had 11 bases not matched to a gene; V was cut back by 5 bases and J by 8 bases. CDR3 amino acids: CASSHSSGGGEKLFF. The CDR3 region has the DNA TGTGCCAGCAGTCACTCATCAGGGGGTGGAGAAAAACTGTTTTTT.

This clonotype appeared a few times. As DNA, the CDR3 is TGCAGTGCTAGAGTCTTGCTAGCTGCGGCAGATACGCAGTATTTT. This encodes CSARVLLAAADTQYF. This chain joins TRBV20-1 and TRBJ2-3, with a tentative D call TRBD2 (5 bases). Per germline, CDR1 DFQATT and CDR2 SNEGSKA (reference sequence). Trimming removed 1 base from V and 4 bases from J, with 15 bases in between. The CDR3 has 15 residues.

The genes are TRBV3-1 and TRBJ1-2, with 9 bases fitting TRBD1. The CDR3 length is 16 residues. V dropped 3 bases and J dropped 4; count of bases not matched to a gene: 9. The germline gives CDR1 LGHDT, CDR2 YNNKEL (reference sequence). CDR3 nucleotide sequence: TGTGCCAGCAGCCACGGACAGGGGAAGCCTGCCTATGGCTACACCTTC. Its protein product is CASSHGQGKPAYGYTF.

A remark on this clonotype: Germline and junction disagree at one end, which may indicate a read error. The gene calls are TRBV10-3 and TRBJ2-7; 9 positions match TRBD2. This CDR3 contains 17 residues. CDR1 and CDR2 (germline): ENHRY, SYGVKD. CDR3 protein: CASSDYKTSGDTYEQYF. DNA for the CDR3: TGTGCCAGCAGTGATTACAAGACTAGCGGCGATACCTACGAGCAGTACTTC.

This chain joins TRBV5-1 and TRBJ1-1; D gene ambiguous. The germline V gene has CDR1 SGHRS and CDR2 YFSETQ. V dropped 2 bases and J dropped 1 base, with 9 bases sitting between them. This CDR3 contains 14 residues. This CDR3 reads CASSFMRENTEAFF. CDR3 in DNA: TGCGCCAGCAGCTTCATGCGGGAGAACACTGAAGCTTTCTTT.

This clonotype was counted a few times. The chain has TRBV2 and TRBJ2-5; 9 bases agree with TRBD2. Judging by the DNA end, TRBJ2-7 fits better; the J call may be wrong. The CDR3 consists of 15 residues. Germline CDR1 SNHLY, CDR2 FYNNEI. CDR3 coding DNA: TGTGCCAGTATGCCGGAGGCTAGCGGGGACCACGAGCAGTACTTC. This translates into CASMPEASGDHEQYF.

The rearrangement uses TRBV11-2 and TRBJ2-3, with 8 bases aligning to TRBD1. Germline V lookup: CDR1 SGHAT, CDR2 FQNNGV. CDR3 length equals 15 residues. Losses at the gene ends were 1 base for V and 4 bases for J; bases not matched to a gene: 4. This chain's CDR3 is CASSLGQGRPDTQYF. The CDR3 DNA reads as TGTGCCAGCAGCTTAGGACAGGGGCGCCCAGATACGCAGTATTTT.

The rearrangement joins TRBV19 to TRBJ1-1; TRBD1 might be the D (6 bases). With 4 bases removed from V and 1 base from J, the gap between germline ends came to 13 bases. Germline values: CDR1 LNHDA, CDR2 SQIVND (reference sequence). The CDR3 sequence is 15 residues long. The CDR3 sequence: CASSTPGDSNTEAFF. The CDR3 DNA reads as TGTGCCAGTAGTACCCCAGGGGACTCGAACACTGAAGCTTTCTTT. Combining the CDR3 with reference TRBV19 and TRBJ1-1 gives the whole variable domain DGGITQSPKYLFRKEGQNVTLSCEQNLNHDAMYWYRQDPGQGLRLIYYSQIVNDFQKGDIAEGYSVSREKKESFPLTVTSAQKNPTAFYLCASSTPGDSNTEAFFGQGTRLTVV.

The V call is TRBV7-9, the J call TRBJ2-4, with D perhaps TRBD1 (6 bases). Near its end, the DNA agrees better with TRBJ2-5, so the J call may be wrong. The CDR3 length is 14 residues. Germline CDR1 is SEHNR and CDR2 is FQNEAQ (reference sequence). The CDR3 region has the DNA TGTGCCAGCGCGGCCGCAGGGGTTGGAGAGACCCAGTACTTC. Its translation: CASAAAGVGETQYF.

The chain couples TRBV4-1 to TRBJ1-5; D unclear. Germline lookup yields CDR1 MGHRA and CDR2 YSYEKL. The CDR3 has 14 amino acids. The V and J ends lost 8 bases and 4 bases respectively, with 15 bases between them. The CDR3 reads CASGLNGVNQPQHF. The CDR3 DNA sequence: TGCGCCAGCGGTCTAAATGGGGTAAATCAGCCCCAGCATTTT.

The sample holds many counts of this clonotype. The chain has TRBV12-3 or TRBV12-4 and TRBJ2-1; possibly TRBD1 or TRBD2 for D (5 bases each). V shed 5 bases and J shed 2 bases, with 13 bases lying between them. The CDR3 consists of 15 residues. CDR3 DNA sequence: TGTGCCAGCAGTGCAGCTCTGGGGGCCTACAATGAGCAGTTCTTC. Amino acid sequence: CASSAALGAYNEQFF.

The chain carries TRBV7-8 and TRBJ2-1, with no clear D. This CDR3 region has 15 residues. Germline V CDR1 and CDR2: SGHVS, FQNEAQ. V dropped 4 bases and J dropped 0 bases, with 10 bases sitting between them. DNA for the CDR3: TGTGCCAGCAGCTCAGCCAGCGCCTCCTACAATGAGCAGTTCTTC. It yields the protein CASSSASASYNEQFF.

There are a few counts of this clonotype. This CDR3 reads CASRDRGNIPNSPLHF. Here the CDR3 DNA reads TGTGCCAGCAGGGACAGGGGCAATATACCCAATTCACCCCTCCACTTT. The chain is built from TRBV6-5 and TRBJ1-6; 9 positions match TRBD1. CDR1 is MNHEY, CDR2 SVGAGI, per germline. Trimming removed 6 bases from V and 7 bases from J; junction bases left unmatched: 10. CDR3 size: 16 residues.

The chain combines TRBV20-1 with TRBJ2-3, with D perhaps matching TRBD2 (5 bases). CDR1 is DFQATT and CDR2 is SNEGSKA in the germline V gene (reference sequence). This CDR3 comprises 13 residues. The DNA for the CDR3 is TGCAGGACGGCGGGCAGACGAGGAGATACGCAGTATTTT. It specifies CRTAGRRGDTQYF.

This clonotype was observed a handful of times. The chain is built from TRBV5-1 and TRBJ2-5, with 8 bases identical to TRBD1. The J call is uncertain, as TRBJ2-7 better fits the DNA end. Germline loops: CDR1 SGHRS, CDR2 YFSETQ. The CDR3 is 15 residues long. For the CDR3, the DNA is TGCGCCAGCAGCTTGGGGACAGGGCGATTTAGCGAGCAGTACTTC. It encodes CASSLGTGRFSEQYF.

This chain links TRBV2 with TRBJ2-1, with D perhaps matching TRBD1 or TRBD2 (5 bases each). With 7 bases removed from V and 8 bases from J, the gap between germline ends came to 12 bases. The length of the CDR3 is 12 residues. Looked up from germline, CDR1 is SNHLY and CDR2 is FYNNEI. The CDR3 nucleotides are TGTGCCAGCACACGACGAGGGGATGAGCAGTTCTTC. Translated: CASTRRGDEQFF.

V gene TRBV6-6 combines with J gene TRBJ2-3, with D hard to call. CDR3 length: 13 amino acids. Trimming took off 6 bases at V and 6 bases at J, with 13 bases between the two ends. From germline, CDR1 is MNHNY and CDR2 SVGAGI (reference sequence). CDR3 coding DNA: TGTGCCAGCAGGGACCGGGCACATGATACGCAGTATTTT. It encodes CASRDRAHDTQYF.

The chain carries TRBV7-2 and TRBJ2-7; no clear D. The germline CDR1 and CDR2 sequences are SGHTA and FQGNSA. The ends were cut back, 1 base at V and 0 bases at J, with 10 bases in the middle. CDR3 length equals 15 residues. The CDR3 DNA follows: TGTGCCAGCAGCTTAGGTAGTCCCAGCTCCTACGAGCAGTACTTC. Its translation: CASSLGSPSSYEQYF.

This clonotype has just a few counts. The chain employs TRBV6-1 and TRBJ1-5; D possibly corresponds to TRBD1 (6 bases). Per germline, CDR1 MNHNS and CDR2 SASEGT. The CDR3 contains 15 residues. Trimming removed 7 bases at V and 6 bases at J, with 19 bases between. The CDR3 spells CASIGTGQGIQPQHF. The CDR3 DNA is TGTGCCAGCATCGGGACCGGTCAGGGGATTCAGCCCCAGCATTTT.

The V and J genes are TRBV3-1 and TRBJ2-1; D gene unclear. CDR1 is LGHDT and CDR2 is YNNKEL in the germline V gene (reference sequence). Trimming pared 0 bases from V and 15 bases from J, leaving 15 bases between. The CDR3 has 13 residues. Here the CDR3 reads CASSQDPASVRFF. As DNA, the CDR3 is TGTGCCAGCAGCCAAGACCCGGCGTCAGTGAGGTTCTTC.

This clonotype has just a few counts. V is TRBV3-1 and J is TRBJ2-3, with D perhaps matching TRBD2 (6 bases). V dropped 3 bases and J dropped 4 bases, with 17 bases sitting between them. In germline, CDR1 is LGHDT, CDR2 YNNKEL (reference sequence). The CDR3 has 16 amino acids. The CDR3 region has the DNA TGTGCCAGCAGCCATATTAATGCAGGGAGGCCAGATACGCAGTATTTT. The encoded protein is CASSHINAGRPDTQYF.

This chain connects TRBV7-9 to TRBJ2-4, with TRBD2 matching 8 bases. The CDR3 totals 19 residues. J lost 0 bases, V lost 4 bases, and 14 bases had no gene match. The germline V gene encodes CDR1 SEHNR and CDR2 FQNEAQ (reference sequence). CDR3 protein: CASSSMTGGPQEAKNIQYF. The CDR3 nucleotides are TGTGCCAGCAGCTCGATGACGGGGGGGCCCCAGGAAGCCAAAAACATTCAGTACTTC. Full variable domain (outside the CDR3, taken from reference TRBV7-9 and TRBJ2-4): DTGVSQNPRHKITKRGQNVTFRCDPISEHNRLYWYRQTLGQGPEFLTYFQNEAQLEKSRLLSDRFSAERPKGSFSTLEIQRTEQGDSAMYLCASSSMTGGPQEAKNIQYFGAGTRLSVL.

The table lists this clonotype with a few counts. Here the CDR3 DNA reads TGTGCCAGCAGCGCTCTCGGGACAGGGCCTTTTGTGGAGCAGTTCTTC. Translation gives CASSALGTGPFVEQFF. This rearrangement joins TRBV9 to TRBJ2-1, with 9 bases that match TRBD1. The CDR3 totals 16 residues. After removal of 3 bases from V and 10 bases from J, the junction contained 14 bases not matched to a gene. Germline V gives CDR1 SGDLS, CDR2 YYNGEE.

The V call is TRBV29-1, the J call TRBJ2-7, with 10 bases fitting TRBD2. Germline V gene data show CDR1 as SQVTM and CDR2 as ANQGSEA. The ends lost 4 bases at V and 0 bases at J; junction bases unmatched: 6. The CDR3 loop spans 15 amino acids. CDR3 coding DNA: TGCAGCGTTGCCTTAGCGGGAGGCAGCTCCTACGAGCAGTACTTC. This encodes CSVALAGGSSYEQYF.

This clonotype occurred a few times. The chain is built from TRBV2 and TRBJ2-1, with 12 positions matching TRBD2. J was trimmed by 0 bases and V by 8 bases; bases with no gene match: 5. CDR3 length: 16 amino acids. The germline V gene encodes CDR1 SNHLY and CDR2 FYNNEI. The DNA for the CDR3 is TGTGCCAGCTGGACTAGCGGGGAGAGCTCCTACAATGAGCAGTTCTTC. Protein sequence: CASWTSGESSYNEQFF.

The sample holds a few counts of this clonotype. The chain is built from TRBV7-9 and TRBJ2-4, with D possibly matching TRBD2 (5 bases). The tail of the sequence fits TRBJ2-7 better, so the J call may be wrong. The CDR3 covers 17 residues. Germline V gene sequence: CDR1 SEHNR, CDR2 FQNEAQ (reference sequence). This CDR3 is CASSSPRSFTREVEQYF. The DNA of the CDR3 is TGTGCCAGCAGCTCCCCGAGGTCCTTTACTAGGGAAGTCGAGCAGTACTTC.

The V and J genes are TRBV29-1 and TRBJ2-1, with 11 bases matching TRBD2. The ends lost 3 bases at V and 2 bases at J; junction bases unmatched: 6. Per the germline V gene, CDR1 is SQVTM and CDR2 is ANQGSEA. The CDR3 covers 16 residues. This chain's CDR3 is CSVDGASGRPYNEQFF. In DNA, the CDR3 is TGCAGCGTTGACGGGGCTAGCGGGAGGCCCTACAATGAGCAGTTCTTC.

The CDR3 sequence: CASSEAPGLAVTDTQYF. CDR3 DNA sequence: TGTGCCAGCAGTGAAGCGCCGGGACTAGCGGTCACAGATACGCAGTATTTT. The chain is built from TRBV6-1 and TRBJ2-3; 11 positions agree with TRBD2. The CDR3 covers 17 residues. V lost 0 bases and J lost 2; bases outside the gene matches: 4. In germline, CDR1 is MNHNS, CDR2 SASEGT.